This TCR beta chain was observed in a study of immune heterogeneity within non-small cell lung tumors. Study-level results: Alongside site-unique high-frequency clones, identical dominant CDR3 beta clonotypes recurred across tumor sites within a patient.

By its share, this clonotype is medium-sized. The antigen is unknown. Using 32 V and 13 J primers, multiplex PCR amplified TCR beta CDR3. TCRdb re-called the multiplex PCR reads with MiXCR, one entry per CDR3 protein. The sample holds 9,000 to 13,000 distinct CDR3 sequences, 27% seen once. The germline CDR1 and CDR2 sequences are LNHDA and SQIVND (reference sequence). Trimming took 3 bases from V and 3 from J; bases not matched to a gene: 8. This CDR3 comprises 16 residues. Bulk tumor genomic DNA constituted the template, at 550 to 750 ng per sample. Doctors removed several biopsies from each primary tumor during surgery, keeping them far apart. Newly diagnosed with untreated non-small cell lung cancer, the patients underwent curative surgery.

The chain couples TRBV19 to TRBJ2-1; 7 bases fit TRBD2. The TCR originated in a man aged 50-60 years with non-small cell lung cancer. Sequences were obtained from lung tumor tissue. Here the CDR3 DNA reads TGTGCCAGTAGTATTCTCGACTCTAGCGGCTACAATGAGCAGTTCTTC. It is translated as CASSILDSSGYNEQFF.